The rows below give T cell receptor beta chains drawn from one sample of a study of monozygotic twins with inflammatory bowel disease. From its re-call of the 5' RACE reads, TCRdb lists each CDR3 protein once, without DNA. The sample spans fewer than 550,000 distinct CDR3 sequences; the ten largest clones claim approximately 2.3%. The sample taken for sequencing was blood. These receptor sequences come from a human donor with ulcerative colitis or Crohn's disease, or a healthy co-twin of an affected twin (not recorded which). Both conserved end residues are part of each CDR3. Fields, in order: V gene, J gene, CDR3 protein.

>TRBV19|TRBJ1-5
CASSLTGVTEPQHF
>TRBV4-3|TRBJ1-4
CASSQLTGGVRGEKLFF
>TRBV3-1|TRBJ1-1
CASSQVGVSPEAFF
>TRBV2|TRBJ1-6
CASRTPEVSPLHF
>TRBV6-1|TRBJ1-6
CASRKGASSYNSPLHF
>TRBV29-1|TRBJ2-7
CSVLSGSKSYEQYF
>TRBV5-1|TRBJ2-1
CATADRANNEQFF
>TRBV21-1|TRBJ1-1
CASSPRDRGDTEAFF
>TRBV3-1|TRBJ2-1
CASSQDPRLNEQFF
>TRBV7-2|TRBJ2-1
CAIEGAGPYNEQFF
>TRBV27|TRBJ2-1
CASSFSQKTNEQFF
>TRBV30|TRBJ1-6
CAWSPVNSPLHF
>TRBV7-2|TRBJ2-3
CASTPLSDTQYF
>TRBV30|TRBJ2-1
CAWWPRSYNEQFF